The 14 T cell receptor beta chains listed next were all sequenced from one sample in a study of cytomegalovirus exposure and HLA in healthy donors. PCR amplification relied on 60 Vbeta primers (plus 13 Jbeta primers). Sequencing was performed with immunoSEQ multiplex PCR; in TCRdb, only in-frame clones are kept and a portion is missing. Seen here are some 150,000 clones, about 80% observed once, and the top ten hold roughly 4.7%. Sequenced input: PBMCs. These receptors were obtained from a male donor in good health and CMV-seronegative.

Regarding this clone: Other DNA sequences from this sample encode an identical CDR3 as well. The genes are TRBV5-1 and TRBJ2-3, with TRBD2 identical over 10 bases. This CDR3 spans 16 amino acids. The germline V gene has CDR1 SGHRS and CDR2 YFSETQ. V lost 0 bases to trimming and J lost 1 base; unmatched junction nucleotides: 2. The CDR3 region is CASSLGLAGGTDTQYF. The CDR3 coding sequence is TGCGCCAGCAGCTTGGGTCTAGCGGGGGGCACAGATACGCAGTATTTT.

The genes are TRBV11-2 and TRBJ2-2; TRBD2 matches at 8 bases. The CDR3 covers 13 residues. Losses at the gene ends were 11 bases for V and 7 bases for J; bases not matched to a gene: 9. Germline V CDR1 and CDR2: SGHAT, FQNNGV. CDR3 residues: CALRGGIGGELFF. Here the CDR3 DNA reads TGTGCCCTCCGGGGGGGCATAGGCGGGGAGCTGTTTTTT.

The chain couples TRBV7-2 to TRBJ2-7; the D gene is possibly TRBD2 (7 bases). Trimming took 6 bases from V and 0 from J, leaving 15 bases between them. This CDR3 has 15 amino acids. CDR1 is SGHTA, CDR2 FQGNSA, per germline. CDR3 in amino acids: CASRRWGGGSYEQYF. CDR3 nucleotide sequence: TGTGCCAGCAGGCGTTGGGGAGGGGGCTCCTACGAGCAGTACTTC. The variable domain in full, completed from reference TRBV7-2 and TRBJ2-7, reads GAGVSQSPSNKVTEKGKDVELRCDPISGHTALYWYRQSLGQGLEFLIYFQGNSAPDKSGLPSDRFSAERTGGSVSTLTIQRTQQEDSAVYLCASRRWGGGSYEQYFGPGTRLTVT.

This sequence joins TRBV2 and TRBJ2-5, with 8 bases identical to TRBD1. Trimming at V came to 7 bases and at J to 7 bases, leaving 5 bases not matched to a gene. Germline V gene lookup returns CDR1 SNHLY and CDR2 FYNNEI. The CDR3 contains 12 residues. The CDR3 sequence is CASMDREVTQYF. DNA of the CDR3: TGTGCCAGCATGGACAGGGAGGTGACCCAGTACTTC.

The V and J genes are TRBV5-4 and TRBJ1-3; D unclear. The CDR3 is made up of 17 amino acids. The V gene's germline CDR1 is SGHNT and CDR2 YYREEE (reference sequence). Trimming left V 4 bases short and J 4 bases short, with 21 bases between. CDR3 coding DNA: TGTGCCAGCAGCCAAGAATCCCGGGGTCTTCGGGGAAACACCATATATTTT. Its translation is CASSQESRGLRGNTIYF.

The gene calls are TRBV28 and TRBJ2-4; 8 bases are a match to TRBD1. The CDR3 loop spans 13 amino acids. The V gene end was trimmed by 10 bases and the J gene end by 3 bases; junction bases not matched to a gene: 5. CDR1 is MDHEN and CDR2 is SYDVKM in the germline V gene. CDR3 bases: TGTGCCACCGACGACAGGGGCAAAAACATTCAGTACTTC. Its protein product is CATDDRGKNIQYF.

The J gene is TRBJ1-5, the V gene TRBV6-1; no clear D. Trimming cost V 0 bases and J 5 bases, with 11 bases left between them. The CDR3 spans 15 residues. Per the germline V gene, CDR1 is MNHNS and CDR2 is SASEGT. The CDR3, as DNA: TGTGCCAGCAGTGAAGCACTAATGCCCGATCAGCCCCAGCATTTT. This gives the protein CASSEALMPDQPQHF.

This clone occurred once. The chain uses TRBV6-5 and TRBJ1-1, with 7 bases aligning to TRBD1. The length of the CDR3 is 14 residues. J lost 0 bases, V lost 6 bases, and 4 bases had no gene match. CDR1 is MNHEY, CDR2 SVGAGI, per germline. The chain's CDR3 is CASSPGTVNTEAFF. CDR3 coding DNA: TGTGCCAGCAGCCCCGGGACAGTGAACACTGAAGCTTTCTTT.

The genes are TRBV7-3 and TRBJ2-2; D ambiguous. The ends were cut back, 5 bases at V and 6 bases at J, with 10 bases in the middle. The length of the CDR3 is 13 residues. Per germline, CDR1 SGHTA and CDR2 FQGTGA. CDR3 protein: CASSPPNSGELFF. CDR3 in DNA: TGTGCCAGCAGCCCCCCCAATTCCGGGGAGCTGTTTTTT.

This clone was observed a few times. The chain uses TRBV2 and TRBJ1-2; D is perhaps TRBD1 (6 bases). CDR3 length equals 12 residues. CDR1 and CDR2 (germline): SNHLY, FYNNEI. The V end was cut by 5 bases, the J end by 6 bases, with 10 bases between. The CDR3 here is CASSYSGDGYTF. CDR3 coding DNA: TGTGCCAGCAGTTACTCAGGGGATGGCTACACCTTC.

As to this clone: The junction shows a germline mismatch at one end, possibly a read error. The chain has TRBV7-9 and TRBJ2-6; D may be TRBD1 (6 bases). CDR1 and CDR2 from the germline V gene are SEHNR and FQNEAQ (reference sequence). This CDR3 region has 12 residues. Here the CDR3 reads CSSSQGTRVLTF. CDR3 bases: TGTTCCAGCAGCCAGGGGACGCGGGTCCTGACTTTC.

The chain carries TRBV28 and TRBJ2-1, with 15 positions matching TRBD2. CDR3 length: 15 residues. With V trimmed by 6 bases and J by 8 bases, 5 bases remained unmatched. In germline, CDR1 is MDHEN, CDR2 SYDVKM. The CDR3, as DNA: TGTGCCAGCAGACCGGGGACTAGCGGGGGGCATGAGCAGTTCTTC. Its protein is CASRPGTSGGHEQFF.

This clone was detected only a few times. The J gene is TRBJ2-3, the V gene TRBV5-1; 9 bases are shared with TRBD2. Germline V gives CDR1 SGHRS, CDR2 YFSETQ. CDR3 size: 15 residues. The junction had 5 bases not matched to a gene; V was cut back by 4 bases and J by 2 bases. CDR3 nucleotides: TGCGCCAGCAGCGATCAGCGGGGGGACACAGATACGCAGTATTTT. This gives the protein CASSDQRGDTDTQYF.

V usage is TRBV7-9 and J usage is TRBJ2-1, with a tentative D call TRBD2 (6 bases). V was shortened by 6 bases and J by 6 bases, with 24 bases between the two germline ends. This CDR3 is 17 amino acids long. Germline-derived CDR1 and CDR2 are SEHNR and FQNEAQ (reference sequence). CDR3 nucleotide sequence: TGTGCCAGCAGACAGGCCCCCGTACGGGGGAAGAGCAATGAGCAGTTCTTC. Translating gives CASRQAPVRGKSNEQFF.